The 17 T cell receptor beta chains given below trace back to one sample, sequenced in a study of STAT5B mutations in CD4+ large granular lymphocyte leukemia (dated by TCRdb to the early 2020s). Library creation used the immunoSEQ multiplex PCR assay. Sourced from immuneACCESS, this table was stored by TCRdb with only in-frame sequences that have V and J called. A share of the clones is absent; for the studies checked, an unresolved V gene accounts for under half, and the remainder has no known explanation. Within this sample are fewer than 30,000 clones, with around 80% of them counted one time only. The ten largest make up 1.1% of the sample. Sample: CD4+ T cells from blood buffy coats. The receptors derive from a human donor in good health.

The chain links TRBV18 to TRBJ1-2; perhaps TRBD1 as D (5 bases). The CDR3 covers 16 residues. CDR1 and CDR2 (germline): KGHSH, LQKENI. The V end lost 1 base, the J end lost 0 bases, and 12 bases lay between the germline ends. The CDR3 reads CASSPLGVFPNYGYTF. CDR3 bases: TGTGCCAGCTCACCACTAGGGGTTTTCCCTAACTATGGCTACACCTTC.

This clone was found a few times. This rearrangement joins TRBV28 to TRBJ1-1; 7 bases are a match to TRBD1. Germline V gives CDR1 MDHEN, CDR2 SYDVKM. V gave up 5 bases and J gave up 8 bases; unmatched junction bases: 5. The CDR3 has 12 amino acids. CDR3 sequence (DNA): TGTGCCAGCAGTCAGACAGGGACGGAAGCTTTCTTT. It translates to CASSQTGTEAFF.

This rearrangement joins TRBV19 to TRBJ2-2; 8 bases agree with TRBD2. Per germline, CDR1 LNHDA and CDR2 SQIVND (reference sequence). V was pared by 1 base and J by 4 bases, with 2 bases of the junction left unmatched. The length of the CDR3 is 15 residues. CDR3 nucleotides: TGTGCCAGTAGTATAGCGGGAGGGGTCACCGGGGAGCTGTTTTTT. It encodes CASSIAGGVTGELFF. The entire variable domain, with the rest obtained from reference TRBV19 and TRBJ2-2, is as follows: DGGITQSPKYLFRKEGQNVTLSCEQNLNHDAMYWYRQDPGQGLRLIYYSQIVNDFQKGDIAEGYSVSREKKESFPLTVTSAQKNPTAFYLCASSIAGGVTGELFFGEGSRLTVL.

This clone was seen more than once but under ten times. This chain links TRBV5-1 with TRBJ2-5; 9 bases match TRBD1. The CDR3 length is 14 residues. V lost 2 bases and J lost 2; bases outside the gene matches: 1. The germline CDR1 and CDR2 sequences are SGHRS and YFSETQ. CDR3 DNA sequence: TGCGCCAGCAGCTTCGGGACAGGGCAAGAGACCCAGTACTTC. Protein: CASSFGTGQETQYF.

This clone was found once. V is TRBV14 and J is TRBJ2-2; TRBD2 matches at 12 bases. Per germline, CDR1 SGHDN and CDR2 FVKESK. V dropped 5 bases and J dropped 3; count of bases not matched to a gene: 13. The CDR3 loop spans 19 amino acids. This chain's CDR3 is CASSFRTGRLAGDTGELFF. The CDR3 DNA follows: TGTGCCAGCAGCTTCCGGACAGGCCGACTAGCGGGAGACACCGGGGAGCTGTTTTTT.

This clone was seen a few times. CDR3 coding DNA: TGTGCCAGCAGTACTAGACAGGGGGGAAAACTGTTTTTT. Protein product: CASSTRQGGKLFF. V and J are TRBV6-4 and TRBJ1-4, with 9 bases matching TRBD1. This CDR3 is 13 amino acids long. Germline-derived CDR1 and CDR2 are MRHNA and SNTAGT. Trimming at V came to 5 bases and at J to 10 bases, leaving 5 bases not matched to a gene.

This clone was observed a handful of times. This chain uses TRBV6-1 with TRBJ2-7; either TRBD1 or TRBD2 may supply D (5 bases each). The germline V gene encodes CDR1 MNHNS and CDR2 SASEGT. Trimming pared 7 bases from V and 4 bases from J, leaving 17 bases between. The CDR3 totals 14 residues. The DNA of the CDR3 is TGTGCCAGCAAGCGACTACCCAAGGGGTACGAGCAGTACTTC. Protein: CASKRLPKGYEQYF.

This clone is a singleton in its sample. The junction departs from the called germline gene at one end, perhaps through a read error. This sample also contains other DNA sequences that code for the same CDR3. V gene TRBV28 combines with J gene TRBJ1-1; D may be TRBD1 (6 bases). This CDR3 spans 14 amino acids. Germline loops: CDR1 MDHEN, CDR2 SYDVKM. This CDR3 reads CASSPTGSNTEAFF. CDR3 DNA sequence: TGTGCCAGCAGTCCTACAGGGTCGAACACCGAAGCTTTCTTT. Based on the CDR3 plus reference TRBV28 and TRBJ1-1, the full variable domain is DVKVTQSSRYLVKRTGEKVFLECVQDMDHENMFWYRQDPGLGLRLIYFSYDVKMKEKGDIPEGYSVSREKKERFSLILESASTNQTSMYLCASSPTGSNTEAFFGQGTRLTVV.

The V and J genes are TRBV6-6 and TRBJ1-1; D not certain. The germline V and J ends were trimmed by 0 bases and 1 base, with 6 bases remaining between them. Germline V gives CDR1 MNHNY, CDR2 SVGAGI (reference sequence). The CDR3 contains 14 residues. CDR3 amino acids: CASSYSPQNTEAFF. In DNA form, the CDR3 reads TGTGCCAGCAGTTACTCACCCCAGAACACTGAAGCTTTCTTT.

This clone was counted only a few times. The V gene is TRBV6-1, the J gene TRBJ1-2; 8 bases fit TRBD1. Losses at the gene ends were 6 bases for V and 2 bases for J; bases not matched to a gene: 2. The CDR3 is 13 residues long. Germline V CDR1 and CDR2: MNHNS, SASEGT. The CDR3 DNA sequence: TGTGCCAGCAGACGACAGGGGAACTATGGCTACACCTTC. Protein: CASRRQGNYGYTF.

The chain is built from TRBV5-1 and TRBJ1-4, with D possibly matching TRBD1 (6 bases). The germline gives CDR1 SGHRS, CDR2 YFSETQ. Trimming removed 5 bases from V and 8 bases from J, with 13 bases in between. The CDR3 is 13 amino acids. For the CDR3, the DNA is TGCGCCAGCAGAGGGACATTAACGGAAAAACTGTTTTTT. Protein sequence: CASRGTLTEKLFF.

The rearrangement links TRBV9 to TRBJ1-1; D is unresolved. Looked up from germline, CDR1 is SGDLS and CDR2 is YYNGEE. The CDR3 sequence is 14 residues long. V was clipped by 0 bases and J by 1 base, with 7 bases between them. For the CDR3, the DNA is TGTGCCAGCAGCGTAGTGCCCGCGAACACTGAAGCTTTCTTT. Its translation is CASSVVPANTEAFF. Variable domain in full (rest from reference TRBV9 and TRBJ1-1): DSGVTQTPKHLITATGQRVTLRCSPRSGDLSVYWYQQSLDQGLQFLIQYYNGEERAKGNILERFSAQQFPDLHSELNLSSLELGDSALYFCASSVVPANTEAFFGQGTRLTVV.

This rearrangement joins TRBV5-1 to TRBJ1-4, with TRBD1 matching 8 bases. Germline CDR1 SGHRS, CDR2 YFSETQ. The J segment lost 7 bases and the V segment lost 3 bases, leaving 8 bases of the junction unmatched. The CDR3 length is 15 residues. In DNA, the CDR3 is TGCGCCAGCAGCTCCGGACAGGGTGGGACTGAAAAACTGTTTTTT. It specifies CASSSGQGGTEKLFF.

This clone appeared a single time. This chain connects TRBV5-1 to TRBJ2-2; D perhaps matches TRBD1 (5 bases). The CDR3 extends over 16 amino acids. With 0 bases removed from V and 0 bases from J, the gap between germline ends came to 9 bases. CDR1 SGHRS and CDR2 YFSETQ come from the germline V gene. This CDR3 reads CASSLGQSPNTGELFF. The CDR3 DNA is TGCGCCAGCAGCTTGGGACAGAGCCCGAACACCGGGGAGCTGTTTTTT.

The chain has TRBV6-5 and TRBJ2-1; the D gene is possibly TRBD1 (5 bases). The V end lost 6 bases, the J end lost 1 base, and 10 bases lay between the germline ends. CDR1 MNHEY and CDR2 SVGAGI come from the germline V gene. The CDR3 covers 14 residues. The CDR3 spells CASRSQGSYNEQFF. The CDR3 DNA sequence: TGTGCCAGCAGGTCCCAGGGTTCCTACAATGAGCAGTTCTTC.

V and J are TRBV19 and TRBJ1-5; D perhaps matches TRBD1 (6 bases). CDR3 length: 15 residues. Per the germline V gene, CDR1 is LNHDA and CDR2 is SQIVND (reference sequence). V lost 3 bases and J 6 bases, leaving 15 bases between the germline ends. The CDR3 region has the DNA TGTGCCAGTAGTATGGAGGGGGGAAGGGGTCAGCCCCAGCATTTT. It codes for CASSMEGGRGQPQHF.

This clone was seen just once. The chain links TRBV5-4 to TRBJ2-3; TRBD2 aligns across 8 bases. This CDR3 has 17 amino acids. The junction had 10 bases not matched to a gene; V was cut back by 4 bases and J by 0 bases. Germline CDR1 is SGHNT and CDR2 is YYREEE (reference sequence). CDR3: CASSPRSGGPSTDTQYF. CDR3 in DNA: TGTGCCAGCAGCCCGAGGAGCGGGGGCCCGAGCACAGATACGCAGTATTTT. Supplemented by reference TRBV5-4 and TRBJ2-3, the full variable domain reads ETGVTQSPTHLIKTRGQQVTLRCSSQSGHNTVSWYQQALGQGPQFIFQYYREEENGRGNFPPRFSGLQFPNYSSELNVNALELDDSALYLCASSPRSGGPSTDTQYFGPGTRLTVL.